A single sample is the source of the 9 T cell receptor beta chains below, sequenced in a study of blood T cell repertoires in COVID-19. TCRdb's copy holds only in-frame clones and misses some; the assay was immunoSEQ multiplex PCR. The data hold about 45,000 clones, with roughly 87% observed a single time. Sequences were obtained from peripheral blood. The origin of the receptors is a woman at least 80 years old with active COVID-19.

This CDR3 is CASSYSGLRTDTQYF. The CDR3 region has the DNA TGTGCCAGCAGTTACAGCGGGTTACGCACAGATACGCAGTATTTT. The rearrangement uses TRBV6-5 and TRBJ2-3; TRBD2 might be the D (6 bases). The length of the CDR3 is 15 residues. Trimming removed 2 bases at V and 1 base at J, with 10 bases between. Germline V gene lookup returns CDR1 MNHEY and CDR2 SVGAGI.

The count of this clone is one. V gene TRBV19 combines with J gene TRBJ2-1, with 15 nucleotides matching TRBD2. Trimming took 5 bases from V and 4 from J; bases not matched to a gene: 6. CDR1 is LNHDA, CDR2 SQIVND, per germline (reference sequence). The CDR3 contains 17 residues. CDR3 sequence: CASSSAGTSGGYNEQFF. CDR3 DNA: TGTGCCAGTAGTTCAGCCGGGACTAGCGGGGGGTACAATGAGCAGTTCTTC.

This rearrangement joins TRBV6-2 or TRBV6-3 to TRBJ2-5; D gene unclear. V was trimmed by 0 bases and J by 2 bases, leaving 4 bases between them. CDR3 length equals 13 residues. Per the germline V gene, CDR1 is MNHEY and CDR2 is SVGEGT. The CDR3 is CASSYSAQETQYF. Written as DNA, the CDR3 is TGTGCCAGCAGTTACTCGGCACAAGAGACCCAGTACTTC.

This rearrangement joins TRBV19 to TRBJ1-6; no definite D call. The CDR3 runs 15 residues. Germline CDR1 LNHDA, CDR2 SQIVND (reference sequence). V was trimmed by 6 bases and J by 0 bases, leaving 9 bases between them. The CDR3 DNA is TGTGCCAGTAGCGGGTCAAGCTCCTATAATTCACCCCTCCACTTT. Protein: CASSGSSSYNSPLHF.

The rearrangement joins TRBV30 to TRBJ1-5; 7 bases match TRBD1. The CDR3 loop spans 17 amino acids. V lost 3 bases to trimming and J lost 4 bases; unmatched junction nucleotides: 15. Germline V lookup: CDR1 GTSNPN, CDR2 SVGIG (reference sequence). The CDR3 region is CAWRNGAARGENQPQHF. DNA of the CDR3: TGTGCCTGGAGAAACGGGGCCGCCAGGGGGGAAAATCAGCCCCAGCATTTT.

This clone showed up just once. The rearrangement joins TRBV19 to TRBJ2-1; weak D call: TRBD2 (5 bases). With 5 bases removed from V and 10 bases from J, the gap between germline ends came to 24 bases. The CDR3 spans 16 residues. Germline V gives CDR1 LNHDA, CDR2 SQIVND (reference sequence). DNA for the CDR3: TGTGCCAGTAGTTCCGTGCCCGCGGCCGCTACTAGGGAGCAGTTCTTC. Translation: CASSSVPAAATREQFF.

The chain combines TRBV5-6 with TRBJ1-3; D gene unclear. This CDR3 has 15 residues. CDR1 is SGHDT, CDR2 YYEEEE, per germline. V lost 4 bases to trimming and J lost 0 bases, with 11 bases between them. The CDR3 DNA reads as TGTGCCAGCAGCATCCGGGGTGTCTCTGGAAACACCATATATTTT. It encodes CASSIRGVSGNTIYF.

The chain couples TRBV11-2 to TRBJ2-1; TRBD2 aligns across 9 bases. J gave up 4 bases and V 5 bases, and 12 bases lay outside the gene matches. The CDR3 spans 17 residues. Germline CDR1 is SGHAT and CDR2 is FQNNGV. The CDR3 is CASSQGLSAGGYNEQFF. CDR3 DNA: TGTGCCAGCAGCCAAGGGCTCTCAGCGGGGGGATACAATGAGCAGTTCTTC.

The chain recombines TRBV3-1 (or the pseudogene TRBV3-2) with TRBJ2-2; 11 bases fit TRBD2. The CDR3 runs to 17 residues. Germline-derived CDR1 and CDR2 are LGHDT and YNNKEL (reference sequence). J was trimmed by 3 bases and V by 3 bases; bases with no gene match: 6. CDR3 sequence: CASSHPRGLADTGELFF. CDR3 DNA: TGTGCCAGCAGCCATCCCCGGGGACTAGCGGACACCGGGGAGCTGTTTTTT.